A selection of T cell receptor beta chains follows, all from one sample in a study of CD8+ T cells in alopecia areata. Only in-frame clones appear in the TCRdb table, and some are missing; sequencing was by immunoSEQ multiplex PCR. The sample lists 150,000 to 200,000 clones; roughly 60% were seen once. This specimen was CD4+ T cells sorted from blood, taken at week 24, from a patient treated with tofacitinib. These receptor sequences come from a human donor with alopecia areata. CDR3s include the opening cysteine and the closing phenylalanine or tryptophan. D genes are given only for firm matches. Size is stated for part of the rows, as once, few or many counts, or as a class when the clone is expanded.

J	size	D	V	CDR3	DNA
TRBJ2-5	NA	NA	TRBV10-3	CAISESEETQYF	TGTGCCATCAGTGAGTCGGAAGAGACCCAGTACTTC
TRBJ1-1	NA	TRBD1	TRBV6-5	CASSYSKGARYTEAFF	TGTGCCAGCAGTTACTCAAAGGGGGCGCGGTACACTGAAGCTTTCTTT
TRBJ2-3	NA	TRBD2	TRBV12-5	CASGLVAAGGSPDTQYF	TGTGCTAGTGGTTTGGTGGCGGCGGGGGGCAGTCCAGATACGCAGTATTTT
TRBJ1-1	NA	NA	TRBV29-1	CSVLLQGAPSTEAFF	TGCAGCGTTTTACTACAGGGAGCTCCGAGTACTGAAGCTTTCTTT
TRBJ1-1	NA	NA	TRBV5-1	CASYAENTEAFF	TGCGCCAGCTACGCAGAGAACACTGAAGCTTTCTTT
TRBJ2-1	NA	NA	TRBV27	CASSLFRLRSYNEQFF	TGTGCCAGCAGTTTATTTAGACTCCGCTCCTACAATGAGCAGTTCTTC
TRBJ2-3	NA	NA	TRBV7-7	CASSPGRNGITDTQYF	TGTGCCAGCAGCCCCGGACGGAACGGTATAACGGATACGCAGTATTTT
TRBJ1-4	few	TRBD1	TRBV29-1	CSVNRGLGEKLFF	TGCAGCGTGAACAGGGGGCTCGGTGAAAAACTGTTTTTT
TRBJ2-2	NA	TRBD2	TRBV7-2	CASSPLWRGGRTGELFF	TGTGCCAGCAGCCCCCTCTGGCGGGGGGGCCGTACCGGGGAGCTGTTTTTT
TRBJ2-2	few	TRBD1	TRBV25-1	CASSVPGTGTTGELFF	TGTGCCAGCAGTGTCCCGGGGACAGGGACCACCGGGGAGCTGTTTTTT
TRBJ2-6	NA	TRBD1	TRBV2	CAIPRDRVSGANVLTF	TGTGCCATTCCCCGGGACAGGGTTTCTGGGGCCAACGTCCTGACTTTC
TRBJ2-5	few	TRBD1	TRBV11-2	CASSFRTGGAETQYF	TGTGCCAGCAGCTTCCGGACAGGGGGCGCAGAGACCCAGTACTTC
TRBJ1-1	few	NA	TRBV19	CASSTRPLNTEAFF	TGTGCCAGTAGTACCAGACCGCTGAACACTGAAGCTTTCTTT
TRBJ1-5	few	TRBD1	TRBV2	CASTNRGGNQPQHF	TGTGCCAGCACGAACAGGGGCGGCAATCAGCCCCAGCATTTT
TRBJ1-1	NA	NA	TRBV9	CASSVAGNTEAFF	TGTGCCAGCAGCGTAGCGGGAAACACTGAAGCTTTCTTT
TRBJ1-1	NA	NA	TRBV27	CASSFEEGVNLDTEAFF	TGTGCCAGCAGTTTTGAGGAGGGAGTCAATTTGGACACTGAAGCTTTCTTT
TRBJ2-7	few	NA	TRBV27	CASSSQGYEQYF	TGTGCCAGCAGTTCGCAGGGCTACGAGCAGTACTTC
TRBJ1-4	once	NA	TRBV18	CASSPLGPTNEKLFF	TGTGCCAGCTCACCACTTGGGCCAACTAATGAAAAACTGTTTTTT
TRBJ2-2	few	NA	TRBV7-2	CASSQTRSTGELFF	TGTGCCAGCAGCCAGACTAGGTCCACCGGGGAGCTGTTTTTT
TRBJ2-5	NA	NA	TRBV2	CASSDWETQYF	TGTGCCAGCAGTGATTGGGAGACCCAGTACTTC
TRBJ2-2	few	TRBD2	TRBV9	CASSAGLAGLLGTGELFF	TGTGCCAGCAGCGCAGGACTAGCGGGCCTTCTGGGGACCGGGGAGCTGTTTTTT
TRBJ2-6	NA	NA	TRBV7-2	CASSLVVGWGSGANVLTF	TGTGCCAGCAGCTTAGTGGTGGGATGGGGCTCTGGGGCCAACGTCCTGACTTTC
TRBJ1-2	few	NA	TRBV6-1	CASSPDTAANYGYTF	TGTGCCAGCAGTCCCGACACGGCGGCTAACTATGGCTACACCTTC
TRBJ1-1	NA	NA	TRBV29-1	CSAPGVIGRGNTEAFF	TGCAGCGCCCCGGGGGTAATAGGAAGAGGGAACACTGAAGCTTTCTTT
TRBJ1-1	NA	NA	TRBV19	CASSTYGYTEAFF	TGTGCCAGTAGTACTTACGGTTACACTGAAGCTTTCTTT
TRBJ2-1	few	TRBD2	TRBV11-2	CASSLGAGGLNEQFF	TGTGCCAGCAGCTTAGGGGCGGGGGGTTTGAATGAGCAGTTCTTC
TRBJ1-4	few	TRBD1	TRBV5-1	CASRNEGARGEKLFF	TGCGCCAGCAGAAACGAGGGGGCGCGAGGTGAAAAACTGTTTTTT
TRBJ1-2	NA	TRBD1	TRBV29-1	CSVENQGGGYTF	TGCAGCGTTGAAAACCAGGGGGGAGGCTACACCTTC
TRBJ1-5	few	NA	TRBV19	CASSMTRSNQPQHF	TGTGCCAGTAGTATGACCAGAAGCAATCAGCCCCAGCATTTT
TRBJ1-4	NA	NA	TRBV7-9	CASSLSSGLELFF	TGTGCCAGCAGCTTGAGTTCGGGATTGGAACTGTTTTTT
TRBJ1-3	NA	NA	TRBV30	CAWRGISSGNTIYF	TGTGCCTGGAGGGGCATAAGCTCTGGAAACACCATATATTTT
TRBJ2-1	NA	NA	TRBV29-1	CSGLGESREQFF	TGCAGCGGCCTCGGGGAGTCGAGGGAGCAGTTCTTC
TRBJ2-1	NA	NA	TRBV10-3	CAIRGVRNLDNEQFF	TGTGCCATCAGGGGAGTTCGTAACCTCGACAATGAGCAGTTCTTC
TRBJ2-1	few	TRBD1	TRBV14	CASSPQGDDEQFF	TGTGCCAGCAGTCCACAGGGGGACGATGAGCAGTTCTTC
TRBJ2-2	NA	TRBD2	TRBV4-3	CASSHPGTSGGAAGELFF	TGCGCCAGCAGCCATCCCGGGACTAGCGGGGGGGCCGCCGGGGAGCTGTTTTTT
TRBJ1-6	few	NA	TRBV20-1	CSATLRGHLHF	TGCAGTGCTACTCTACGGGGGCACCTCCACTTT
TRBJ2-2	NA	TRBD1	TRBV7-7	CASSRSGTANTGELFF	TGTGCCAGCAGCCGATCCGGGACAGCTAACACCGGGGAGCTGTTTTTT